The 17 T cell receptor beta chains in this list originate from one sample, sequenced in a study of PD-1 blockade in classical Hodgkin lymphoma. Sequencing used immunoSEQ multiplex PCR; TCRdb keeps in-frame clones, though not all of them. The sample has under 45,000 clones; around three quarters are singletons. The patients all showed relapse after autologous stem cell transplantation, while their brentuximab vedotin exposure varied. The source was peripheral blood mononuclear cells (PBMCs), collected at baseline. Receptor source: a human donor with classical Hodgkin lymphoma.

The CDR3 nucleotides are TGTGCCAGCAGTGTTCTCTCAGGGAACTATGGCTACACCTTC. Its translation is CASSVLSGNYGYTF. The chain employs TRBV6-5 and TRBJ1-2; the D gene is possibly TRBD1 (5 bases). With 5 bases removed from V and 2 bases from J, the gap between germline ends came to 12 bases. Germline V gene data show CDR1 as MNHEY and CDR2 as SVGAGI. The CDR3 extends over 14 amino acids.

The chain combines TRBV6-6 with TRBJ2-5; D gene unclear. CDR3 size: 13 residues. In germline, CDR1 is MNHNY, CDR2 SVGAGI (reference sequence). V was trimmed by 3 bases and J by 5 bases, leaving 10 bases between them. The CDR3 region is CASSYGQGETQYF. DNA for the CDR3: TGTGCCAGCAGTTATGGGCAAGGGGAGACCCAGTACTTC.

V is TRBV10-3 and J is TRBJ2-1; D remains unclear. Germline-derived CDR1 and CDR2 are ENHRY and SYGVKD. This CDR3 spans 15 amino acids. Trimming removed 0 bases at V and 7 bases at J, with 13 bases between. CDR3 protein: CAISESRSQVNEQFF. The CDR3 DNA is TGTGCCATCAGTGAGTCAAGGAGCCAGGTAAATGAGCAGTTCTTC.

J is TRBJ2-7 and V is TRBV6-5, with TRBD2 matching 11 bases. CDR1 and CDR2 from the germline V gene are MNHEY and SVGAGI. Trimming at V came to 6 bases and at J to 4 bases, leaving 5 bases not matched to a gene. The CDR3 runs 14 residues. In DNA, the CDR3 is TGTGCCAGCAGGGTACTAGCGGGAGTATACGAGCAGTACTTC. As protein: CASRVLAGVYEQYF.

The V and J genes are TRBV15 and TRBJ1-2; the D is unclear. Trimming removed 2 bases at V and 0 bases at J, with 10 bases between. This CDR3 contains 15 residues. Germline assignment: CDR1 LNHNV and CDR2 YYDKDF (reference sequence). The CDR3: CATSRSSYSNYGYTF. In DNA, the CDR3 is TGTGCCACCAGCAGATCGTCCTATTCTAACTATGGCTACACCTTC.

For the CDR3, the DNA is TGTGCCTGGGGGACAGGGGACAATTCACCCCTCCACTTT. Protein sequence: CAWGTGDNSPLHF. The V and J genes are TRBV30 and TRBJ1-6; 10 bases agree with TRBD1. With 5 bases clipped from V and 7 bases from J, the junction kept 2 bases outside the gene matches. The CDR3 covers 13 residues. The germline V gene has CDR1 GTSNPN and CDR2 SVGIG (reference sequence).

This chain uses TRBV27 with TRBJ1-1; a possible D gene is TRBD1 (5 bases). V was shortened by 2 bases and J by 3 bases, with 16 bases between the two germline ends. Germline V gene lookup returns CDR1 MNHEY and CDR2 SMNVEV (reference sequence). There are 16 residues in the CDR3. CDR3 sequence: CASSLNPRGVDTEAFF. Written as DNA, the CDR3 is TGTGCCAGCAGTTTAAACCCGAGAGGGGTCGACACTGAAGCTTTCTTT.

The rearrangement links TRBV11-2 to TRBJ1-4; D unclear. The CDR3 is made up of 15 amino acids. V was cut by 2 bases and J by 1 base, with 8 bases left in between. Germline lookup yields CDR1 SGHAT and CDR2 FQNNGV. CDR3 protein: CASSLTRLTNEKLFF. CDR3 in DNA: TGTGCCAGCAGCTTAACGCGGCTAACTAATGAAAAACTGTTTTTT.

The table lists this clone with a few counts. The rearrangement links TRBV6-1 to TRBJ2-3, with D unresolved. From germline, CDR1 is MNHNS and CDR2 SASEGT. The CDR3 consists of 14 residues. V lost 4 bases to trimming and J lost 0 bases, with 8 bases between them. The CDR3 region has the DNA TGTGCCAGCAGTGGCGGTGGGAGCACAGATACGCAGTATTTT. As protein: CASSGGGSTDTQYF.

The CDR3 protein is CASSLVSSTDTQYF. The CDR3, as DNA: TGCGCCAGCAGCTTGGTCTCCTCCACAGATACGCAGTATTTT. J is TRBJ2-3 and V is TRBV5-1; D unclear. The CDR3 spans 14 residues. Germline CDR1 is SGHRS and CDR2 is YFSETQ. Trimming took 0 bases from V and 2 from J, leaving 7 bases between them.

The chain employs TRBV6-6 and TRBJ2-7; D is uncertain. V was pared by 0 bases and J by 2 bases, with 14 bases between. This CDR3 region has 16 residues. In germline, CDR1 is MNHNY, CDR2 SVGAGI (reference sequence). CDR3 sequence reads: CASSYSQSTLTYEQYF. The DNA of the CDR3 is TGTGCCAGCAGTTACTCCCAGTCGACACTAACCTACGAGCAGTACTTC.

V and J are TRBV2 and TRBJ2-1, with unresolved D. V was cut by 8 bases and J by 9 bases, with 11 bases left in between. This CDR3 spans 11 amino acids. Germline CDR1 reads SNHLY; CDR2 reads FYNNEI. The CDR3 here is CASALRPEQFF. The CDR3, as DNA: TGTGCCAGCGCCCTTCGTCCTGAGCAGTTCTTC.

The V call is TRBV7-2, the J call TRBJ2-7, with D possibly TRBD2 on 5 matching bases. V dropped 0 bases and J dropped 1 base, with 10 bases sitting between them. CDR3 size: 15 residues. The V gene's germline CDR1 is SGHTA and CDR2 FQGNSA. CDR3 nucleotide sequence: TGTGCCAGCAGCTTAGCGGGAGATGCGTCCTACGAGCAGTACTTC. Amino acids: CASSLAGDASYEQYF.

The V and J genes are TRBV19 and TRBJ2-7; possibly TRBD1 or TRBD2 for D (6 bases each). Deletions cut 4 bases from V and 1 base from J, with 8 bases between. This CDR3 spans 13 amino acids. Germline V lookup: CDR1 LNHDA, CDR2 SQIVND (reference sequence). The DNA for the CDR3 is TGTGCCAGTAGTAGGAGGGGGTCCTACGAGCAGTACTTC. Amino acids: CASSRRGSYEQYF.

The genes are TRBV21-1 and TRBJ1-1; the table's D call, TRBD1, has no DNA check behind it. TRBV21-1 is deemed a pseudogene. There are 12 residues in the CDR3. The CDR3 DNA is TGTGCCAGCAGGACAGAGAACACTGAAGCTTTCTTT. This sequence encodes CASRTENTEAFF.

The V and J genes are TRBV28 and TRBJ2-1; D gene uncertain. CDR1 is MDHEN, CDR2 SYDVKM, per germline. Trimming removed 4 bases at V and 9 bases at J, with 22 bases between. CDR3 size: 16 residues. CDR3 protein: CASSSPEYNPLGEQFF. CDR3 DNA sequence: TGTGCCAGCAGTTCCCCGGAGTACAATCCACTCGGTGAGCAGTTCTTC.

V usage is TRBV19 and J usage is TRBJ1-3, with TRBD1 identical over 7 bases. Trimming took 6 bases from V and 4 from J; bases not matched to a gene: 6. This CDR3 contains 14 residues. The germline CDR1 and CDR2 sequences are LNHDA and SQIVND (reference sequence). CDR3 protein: CASSSTGTGNTIYF. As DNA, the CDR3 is TGTGCCAGTAGCTCGACAGGGACGGGAAACACCATATATTTT.